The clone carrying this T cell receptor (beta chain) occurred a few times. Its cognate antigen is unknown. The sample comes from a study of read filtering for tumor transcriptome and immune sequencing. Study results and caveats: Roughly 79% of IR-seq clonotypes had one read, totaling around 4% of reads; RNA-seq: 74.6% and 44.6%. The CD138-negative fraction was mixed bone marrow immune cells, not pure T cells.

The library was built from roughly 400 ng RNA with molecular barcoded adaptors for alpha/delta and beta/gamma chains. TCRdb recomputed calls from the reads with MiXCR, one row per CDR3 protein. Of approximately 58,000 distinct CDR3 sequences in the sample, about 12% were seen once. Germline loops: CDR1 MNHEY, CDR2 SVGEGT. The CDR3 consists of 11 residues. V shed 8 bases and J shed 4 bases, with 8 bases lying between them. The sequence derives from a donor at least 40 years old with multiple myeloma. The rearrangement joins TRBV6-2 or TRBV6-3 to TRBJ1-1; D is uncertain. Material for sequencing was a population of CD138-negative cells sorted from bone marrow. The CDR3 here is CASVRITEAFF. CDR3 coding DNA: TGTGCCAGCGTCCGGATCACTGAAGCTTTCTTT.